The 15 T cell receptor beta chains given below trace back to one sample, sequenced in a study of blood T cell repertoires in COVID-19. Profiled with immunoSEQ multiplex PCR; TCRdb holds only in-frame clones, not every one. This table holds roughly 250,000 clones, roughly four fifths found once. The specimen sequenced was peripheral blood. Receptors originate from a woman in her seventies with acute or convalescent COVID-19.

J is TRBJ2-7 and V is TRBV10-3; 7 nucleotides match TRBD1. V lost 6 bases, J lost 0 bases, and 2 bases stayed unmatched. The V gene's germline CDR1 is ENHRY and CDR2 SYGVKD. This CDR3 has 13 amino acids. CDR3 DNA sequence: TGTGCCATCAGGAGGGACAGCTCCTACGAGCAGTACTTC. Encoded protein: CAIRRDSSYEQYF.

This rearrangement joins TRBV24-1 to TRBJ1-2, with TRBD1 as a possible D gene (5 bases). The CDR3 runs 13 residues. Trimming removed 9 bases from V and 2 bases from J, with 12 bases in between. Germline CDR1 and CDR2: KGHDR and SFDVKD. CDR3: CATQRGGNYGYTF. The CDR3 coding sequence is TGTGCCACCCAAAGGGGAGGGAACTATGGCTACACCTTC.

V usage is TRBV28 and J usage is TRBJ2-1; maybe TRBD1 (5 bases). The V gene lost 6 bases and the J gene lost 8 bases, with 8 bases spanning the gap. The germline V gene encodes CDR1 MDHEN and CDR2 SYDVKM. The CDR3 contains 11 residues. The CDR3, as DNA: TGTGCCAGCAGCCAGGGCGATGAGCAGTTCTTC. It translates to CASSQGDEQFF.

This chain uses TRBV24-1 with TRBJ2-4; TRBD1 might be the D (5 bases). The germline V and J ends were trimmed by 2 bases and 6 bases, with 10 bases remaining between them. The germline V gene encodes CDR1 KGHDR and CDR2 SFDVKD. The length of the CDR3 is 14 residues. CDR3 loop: CATSDSGQGNIQYF. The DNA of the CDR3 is TGTGCCACCAGTGATTCAGGGCAAGGAAACATTCAGTACTTC.

CDR3 protein: CASSTLAGGVNEQFF. In DNA form, the CDR3 reads TGTGCCAGCAGCACTCTAGCGGGGGGGGTCAATGAGCAGTTCTTC. This chain connects TRBV7-8 to TRBJ2-1, with 12 bases lining up with TRBD2. V gave up 5 bases and J gave up 6 bases; unmatched junction bases: 5. The CDR3 sequence is 15 residues long. Germline CDR1 SGHVS, CDR2 FQNEAQ.

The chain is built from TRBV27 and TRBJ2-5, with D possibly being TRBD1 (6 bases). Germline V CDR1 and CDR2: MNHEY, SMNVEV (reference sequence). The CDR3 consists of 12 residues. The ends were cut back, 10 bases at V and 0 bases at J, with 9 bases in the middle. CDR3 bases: TGTGCCACCCAGGGGTACCAAGAGACCCAGTACTTC. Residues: CATQGYQETQYF.

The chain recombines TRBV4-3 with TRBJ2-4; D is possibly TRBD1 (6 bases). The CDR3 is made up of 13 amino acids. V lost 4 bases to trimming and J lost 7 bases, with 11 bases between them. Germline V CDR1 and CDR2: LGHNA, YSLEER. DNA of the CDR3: TGCGCCAGCAGCCCAAGCGACAGGAACATTCAGTACTTC. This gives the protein CASSPSDRNIQYF.

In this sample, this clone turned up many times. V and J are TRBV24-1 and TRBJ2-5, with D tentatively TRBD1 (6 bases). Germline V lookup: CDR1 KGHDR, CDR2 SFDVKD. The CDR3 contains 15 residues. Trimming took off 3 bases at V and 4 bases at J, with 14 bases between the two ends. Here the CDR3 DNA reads TGTGCCACCAGTGATAACAGGGAATTTTCAGAGACCCAGTACTTC. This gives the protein CATSDNREFSETQYF.

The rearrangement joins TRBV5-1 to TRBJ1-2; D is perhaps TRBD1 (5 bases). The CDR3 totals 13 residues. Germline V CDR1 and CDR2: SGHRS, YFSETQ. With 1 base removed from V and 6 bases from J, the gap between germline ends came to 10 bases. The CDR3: CASSLSGYNGYTF. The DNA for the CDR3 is TGCGCCAGCAGCTTGTCAGGGTATAATGGCTACACCTTC.

The CDR3 loop reads CASSQDFQSPLHF. In nucleotides, the CDR3 is TGCGCCAGCAGCCAAGATTTTCAGTCACCCCTCCACTTT. This chain links TRBV4-1 with TRBJ1-6; D gene unclear. The CDR3 has 13 residues. Trimming pared 0 bases from V and 10 bases from J, leaving 7 bases between. The germline V gene encodes CDR1 MGHRA and CDR2 YSYEKL.

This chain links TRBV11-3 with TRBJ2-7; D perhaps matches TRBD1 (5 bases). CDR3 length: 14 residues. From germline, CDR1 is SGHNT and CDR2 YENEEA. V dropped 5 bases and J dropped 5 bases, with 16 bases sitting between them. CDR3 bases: TGTGCCAGCAGCCTACCCCCCAGGGTCGACGAGCAGTACTTC. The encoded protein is CASSLPPRVDEQYF.

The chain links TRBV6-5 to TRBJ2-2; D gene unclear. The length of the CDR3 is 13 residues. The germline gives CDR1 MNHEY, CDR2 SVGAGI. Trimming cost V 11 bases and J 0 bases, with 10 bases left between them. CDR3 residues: CAVAATNTGELFF. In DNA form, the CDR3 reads TGTGCCGTCGCGGCCACGAACACCGGGGAGCTGTTTTTT.

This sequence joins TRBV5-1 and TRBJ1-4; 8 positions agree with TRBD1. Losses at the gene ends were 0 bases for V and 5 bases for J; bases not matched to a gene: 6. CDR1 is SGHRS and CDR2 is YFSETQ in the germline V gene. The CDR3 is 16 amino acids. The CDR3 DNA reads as TGCGCCAGCAGCTTGGTACAGGGGGTGGCCAATGAAAAACTGTTTTTT. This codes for CASSLVQGVANEKLFF.

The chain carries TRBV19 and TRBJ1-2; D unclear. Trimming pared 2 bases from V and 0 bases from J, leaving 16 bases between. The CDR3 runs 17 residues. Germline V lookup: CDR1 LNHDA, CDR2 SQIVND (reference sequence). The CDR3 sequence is CASSILGATSANYGYTF. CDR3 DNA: TGTGCCAGTAGTATACTGGGAGCGACATCTGCTAACTATGGCTACACCTTC. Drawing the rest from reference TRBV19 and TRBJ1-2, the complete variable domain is DGGITQSPKYLFRKEGQNVTLSCEQNLNHDAMYWYRQDPGQGLRLIYYSQIVNDFQKGDIAEGYSVSREKKESFPLTVTSAQKNPTAFYLCASSILGATSANYGYTFGSGTRLTVV.

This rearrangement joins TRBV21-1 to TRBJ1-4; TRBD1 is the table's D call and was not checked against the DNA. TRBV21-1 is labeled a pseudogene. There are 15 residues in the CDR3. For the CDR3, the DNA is TGTGCCAGCAGCACCGAGACAGGGTTAGGAGAAAAACTGTTTTTT. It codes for CASSTETGLGEKLFF.